This note documents a single TCR beta chain sequence. Its target is not known. Per germline, CDR1 LNHDA and CDR2 SQIVND (reference sequence). The CDR3 has 17 amino acids. The trim removed 4 bases at V and 5 bases at J, leaving 11 bases unmatched. Sequenced by immunoSEQ multiplex PCR; TCRdb stores in-frame clones only, minus some. Found here are 130,000 to 150,000 clones, under 85% of them singletons; the top ten hold 9.2%. All patients experienced relapse after autologous stem cell transplantation, and brentuximab vedotin exposure was variable. This specimen belongs to a study of PD-1 blockade in classical Hodgkin lymphoma. Study-level points and caveats: It was CD4+ TCR diversity, not CD8+, that rose significantly by C4D1. It was among complete responders that baseline diversity resembled that of newly diagnosed patients. Relapsed/refractory patients reportedly had lower baseline diversity than newly diagnosed patients.

The origin of this receptor is a human donor with classical Hodgkin lymphoma. J is TRBJ2-5 and V is TRBV19; 12 nucleotides align to TRBD1. The sample here was peripheral blood mononuclear cells (PBMCs), taken before the second cycle of nivolumab. For the CDR3, the DNA is TGTGCCAGTAGTACAAATCCGGGACAGGGGGCTTATGAGACCCAGTACTTC. It encodes CASSTNPGQGAYETQYF.